This T cell receptor beta chain comes out of a study of T cell responses to AZD1222 COVID-19 vaccine. Study-wide context: Combined were second doses at about 4 or about 12 weeks.

Generated by immunoSEQ multiplex PCR, the TCRdb table keeps only in-frame clones and is missing some. The repertoire holds some 120,000 clones, with 88% as singletons. CDR1 LGHDT and CDR2 YNNKEL come from the germline V gene (reference sequence). V was shortened by 0 bases and J by 1 base, with 9 bases between the two germline ends. The CDR3 is 16 amino acids. The sequence was collected from an adult in good health. V usage is TRBV3-1 (or the pseudogene TRBV3-2) and J usage is TRBJ2-2; D gene ambiguous. Source: peripheral blood, taken on day 0 of AZD1222 vaccination. The CDR3 sequence: CASSQERAVNTGELFF. The CDR3, as DNA: TGTGCCAGCAGCCAAGAAAGGGCAGTGAACACCGGGGAGCTGTTTTTT.